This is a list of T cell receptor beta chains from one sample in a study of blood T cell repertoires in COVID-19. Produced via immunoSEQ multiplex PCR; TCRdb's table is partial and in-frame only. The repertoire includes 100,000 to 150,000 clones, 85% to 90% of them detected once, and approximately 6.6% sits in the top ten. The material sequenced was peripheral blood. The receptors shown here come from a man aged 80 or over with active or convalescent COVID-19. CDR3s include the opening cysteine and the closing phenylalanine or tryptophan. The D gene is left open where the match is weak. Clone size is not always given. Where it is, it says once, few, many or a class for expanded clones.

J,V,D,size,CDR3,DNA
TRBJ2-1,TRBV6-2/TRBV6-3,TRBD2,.,CASSYRAGDNEQFF,TGTGCCAGCAGTTATAGAGCGGGAGACAATGAGCAGTTCTTC
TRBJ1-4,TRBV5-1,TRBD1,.,CASSSLGQGGLTNEKLFF,TGCGCCAGCAGCTCACTGGGACAGGGAGGTTTGACTAATGAAAAACTGTTTTTT
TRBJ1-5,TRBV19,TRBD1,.,CASSILGTANQPQHF,TGTGCCAGTAGTATCCTCGGGACAGCGAATCAGCCCCAGCATTTT
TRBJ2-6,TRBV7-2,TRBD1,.,CASSWQGAGPSGANVLTF,TGTGCCAGCAGCTGGCAGGGGGCCGGGCCCTCTGGGGCCAACGTCCTGACTTTC
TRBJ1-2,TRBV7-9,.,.,CASSLARGGFNYGYTF,TGTGCCAGCAGCTTAGCCCGGGGAGGTTTTAACTATGGCTACACCTTC
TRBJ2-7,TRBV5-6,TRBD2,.,CASSPGTSGYEQYF,TGTGCCAGCAGCCCGGGGACTAGCGGTTACGAGCAGTACTTC
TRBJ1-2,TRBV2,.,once,CASSRGNYGYTF,TGTGCCAGCAGTCGGGGTAACTATGGCTACACCTTC
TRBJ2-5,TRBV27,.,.,CASRPLGTQETQYF,TGTGCCAGCAGACCCTTGGGGACTCAAGAGACCCAGTACTTC
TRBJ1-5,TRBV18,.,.,CASSPGDSNQPQHF,TGTGCCAGCTCACCCGGAGATAGCAATCAGCCCCAGCATTTT
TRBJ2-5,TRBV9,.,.,CASSVGTLQETQYF,TGTGCCAGCAGCGTTGGGACTCTTCAAGAGACCCAGTACTTC
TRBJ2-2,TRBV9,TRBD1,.,CASSVRTGRNTGELFF,TGTGCCAGCAGCGTTCGGACAGGGAGGAACACCGGGGAGCTGTTTTTT
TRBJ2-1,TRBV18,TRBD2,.,CASSPRTSGSGDNEQFF,TGTGCCAGCTCACCGCGGACTAGCGGGAGTGGCGACAATGAGCAGTTCTTC
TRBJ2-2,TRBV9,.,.,CASSVGAGEPTGELFF,TGTGCCAGCAGCGTAGGGGCAGGTGAGCCCACCGGGGAGCTGTTTTTT
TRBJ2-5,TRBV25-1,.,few,CASSESGAQYQETQYF,TGTGCCAGCAGTGAATCTGGGGCACAGTACCAAGAGACCCAGTACTTC
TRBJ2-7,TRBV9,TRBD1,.,CASSPSIGRGRALSEQYF,TGTGCCAGCAGCCCTTCTATTGGCAGGGGGCGCGCTTTGTCGGAGCAGTACTTC
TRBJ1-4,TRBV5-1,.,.,CASSLAAGVAYEKLFF,TGCGCCAGCAGCTTGGCAGCGGGGGTAGCGTATGAAAAACTGTTTTTT
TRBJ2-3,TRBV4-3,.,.,CASSQGDISVDTQYF,TGCGCCAGCAGCCAAGGGGACATTTCGGTAGATACGCAGTATTTT
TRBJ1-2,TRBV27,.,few,CASSLYRESWGYTF,TGTGCCAGCAGTTTATACCGGGAGAGCTGGGGCTACACCTTC
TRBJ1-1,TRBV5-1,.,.,CASSQWGGDTEAFF,TGCGCCAGCAGCCAGTGGGGAGGAGACACTGAAGCTTTCTTT
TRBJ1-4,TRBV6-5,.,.,CATNRAFNEKLFF,TGTGCCACAAACAGGGCTTTTAATGAAAAACTGTTTTTT
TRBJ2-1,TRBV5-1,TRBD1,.,CASSVNRGRNEQFF,TGCGCCAGCAGCGTAAACAGGGGTCGAAATGAGCAGTTCTTC
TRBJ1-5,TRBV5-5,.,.,CASSFSSRNQPQHF,TGTGCCAGCAGCTTTTCGAGTCGTAATCAGCCCCAGCATTTT
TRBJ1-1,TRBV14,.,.,CASSPGSNTEAFF,TGTGCCAGCAGCCCCGGGTCGAACACTGAAGCTTTCTTT
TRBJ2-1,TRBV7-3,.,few,CASSFGERGEQFF,TGTGCCAGCAGCTTCGGTGAAAGAGGTGAGCAGTTCTTC
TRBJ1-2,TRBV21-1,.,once,CASRHVDMYGYTF,TGTGCCAGCAGACACGTCGACATGTATGGCTACACCTTC
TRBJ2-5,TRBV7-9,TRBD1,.,CASSLALAGGETQYF,TGTGCCAGCAGCTTAGCGCTGGCAGGGGGCGAGACCCAGTACTTC
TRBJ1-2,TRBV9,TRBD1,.,CASSVGTGTYGYTF,TGTGCCAGCAGCGTAGGGACAGGGACCTATGGCTACACCTTC
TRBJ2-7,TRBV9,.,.,CASSSSGAPHRGQYF,TGTGCCAGCAGCTCCAGTGGGGCCCCTCATAGGGGGCAGTACTTC
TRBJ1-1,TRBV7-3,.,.,CASSFEGNTEAFF,TGTGCCAGCAGCTTTGAGGGGAACACTGAAGCTTTCTTT
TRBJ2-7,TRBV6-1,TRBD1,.,CASSEVDRVYYEQYF,TGTGCCAGCAGTGAAGTTGACAGGGTTTACTACGAGCAGTACTTC
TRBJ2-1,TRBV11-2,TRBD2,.,CASSLGTSGSGEQFF,TGTGCCAGCAGCCTGGGGACTAGCGGGAGCGGTGAGCAGTTCTTC
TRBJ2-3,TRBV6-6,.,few,CASSYSRGWDTQYF,TGTGCCAGCAGTTACTCAAGGGGGTGGGATACGCAGTATTTT
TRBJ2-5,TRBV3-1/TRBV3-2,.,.,CASSQLGSTGETQYF,TGTGCCAGCAGCCAACTGGGCAGCACGGGGGAGACCCAGTACTTC
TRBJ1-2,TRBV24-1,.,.,CATSDGGFYGYTF,TGTGCCACCAGTGATGGAGGGTTTTATGGCTACACCTTC
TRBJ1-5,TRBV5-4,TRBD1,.,CASSKDREDQPQHF,TGTGCCAGCAGCAAGGACAGGGAGGATCAGCCCCAGCATTTT
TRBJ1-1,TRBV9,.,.,CASSVGGGSNTEAFF,TGTGCCAGCAGCGTAGGGGGAGGATCAAACACTGAAGCTTTCTTT
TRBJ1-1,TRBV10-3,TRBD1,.,CAIWTGKMNTEAFF,TGTGCCATTTGGACAGGAAAGATGAACACTGAAGCTTTCTTT
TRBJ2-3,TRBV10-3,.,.,CAISEGPRDTQYF,TGTGCCATCAGTGAGGGTCCTCGGGATACGCAGTATTTT
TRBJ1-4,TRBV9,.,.,CASSVGAEEKLFF,TGTGCCAGCAGCGTAGGGGCAGAAGAAAAACTGTTTTTT
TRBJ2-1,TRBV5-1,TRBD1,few,CASSPLQGASNEQFF,TGCGCCAGCAGCCCCCTGCAGGGGGCTAGCAATGAGCAGTTCTTC
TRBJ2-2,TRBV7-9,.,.,CASSFTVPGTYTGELFF,TGTGCCAGCAGTTTTACTGTCCCCGGGACTTACACCGGGGAGCTGTTTTTT
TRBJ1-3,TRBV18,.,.,CASSQGPSGNTIYF,TGTGCCAGTTCCCAGGGGCCCTCTGGAAACACCATATATTTT
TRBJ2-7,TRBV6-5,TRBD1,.,CASSTGGRQYF,TGTGCCAGCAGCACAGGGGGAAGGCAGTACTTC
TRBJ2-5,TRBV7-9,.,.,CANGDSGTQETQYF,TGTGCCAACGGAGACTCCGGGACACAAGAGACCCAGTACTTC
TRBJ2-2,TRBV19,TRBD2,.,CASSIVAGVSGELFF,TGTGCCAGTAGTATAGTAGCGGGGGTGTCCGGGGAGCTGTTTTTT
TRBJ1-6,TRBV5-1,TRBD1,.,CASSLASQGDSPLHF,TGCGCCAGCAGCTTGGCATCCCAGGGGGACTCACCCCTCCACTTT
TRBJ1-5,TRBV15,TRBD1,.,CATSRDGQGESNQPQHF,TGTGCCACCAGCAGAGACGGACAGGGAGAAAGCAATCAGCCCCAGCATTTT
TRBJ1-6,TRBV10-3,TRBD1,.,CAISQDRGNSPLHF,TGTGCCATCAGCCAGGACAGGGGGAATTCACCCCTCCACTTT
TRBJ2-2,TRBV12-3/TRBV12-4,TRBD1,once,CASINRGTGELFF,TGTGCCAGCATTAACAGGGGCACCGGGGAGCTGTTTTTT
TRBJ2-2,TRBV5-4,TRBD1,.,CASSSAGTGRTGELFF,TGTGCCAGCAGCTCCGCCGGGACAGGGCGCACCGGGGAGCTGTTTTTT
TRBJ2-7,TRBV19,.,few,CASSAAGTRTYEQYF,TGTGCCAGTAGTGCTGCCGGGACAAGGACCTACGAGCAGTACTTC
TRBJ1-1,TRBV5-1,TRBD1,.,CASSLDAGGQNTEAFF,TGCGCCAGCAGCTTGGACGCAGGGGGACAGAACACTGAAGCTTTCTTT
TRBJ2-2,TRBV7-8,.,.,CASRRAAGLDTGELFF,TGTGCCAGCAGACGTGCGGCAGGGCTCGACACCGGGGAGCTGTTTTTT
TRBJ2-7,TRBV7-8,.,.,CASSLEGGQRGEQYF,TGTGCCAGCAGCTTAGAGGGGGGACAGCGTGGCGAGCAGTACTTC
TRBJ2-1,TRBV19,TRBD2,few,CASSIGTSSTEQFF,TGTGCCAGTAGTATCGGGACTAGTAGTACTGAGCAGTTCTTC
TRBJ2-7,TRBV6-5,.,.,CASSTSYEQYF,TGTGCCAGCAGTACTAGCTACGAGCAGTACTTC